The 12 T cell receptor beta chains listed next were all sequenced from one sample in a study of identical twins. A single record per CDR3 protein comes from TCRdb applying MiXCR to the 5' RACE reads. The sample lists around 500,000 distinct CDR3 sequences, approximately 15% seen once, with 0.5% to 0.65% in the top ten. This sample was also put to use in a study of yellow fever vaccine responses in identical twins.

The material sequenced was CD4+ T cells sorted from blood. These receptor sequences come from a woman aged 18-29 years in good health.

This clonotype was seen only a few times. The chain recombines TRBV7-2 with TRBJ2-1; 8 bases are shared with TRBD2. V gave up 5 bases and J gave up 8 bases; unmatched junction bases: 17. From germline, CDR1 is SGHTA and CDR2 FQGNSA. The CDR3 has 17 amino acids. Here the CDR3 reads CASSLQLGAGGSHEQFF. CDR3 coding DNA: TGTGCCAGCAGCCTCCAGTTAGGTGCGGGAGGTAGCCATGAGCAGTTCTTC.

A few counts support this clonotype. The rearrangement joins TRBV6-1 to TRBJ2-3, with D uncertain. V gave up 6 bases and J gave up 0 bases, with 13 bases separating them. The CDR3 length is 15 residues. From germline, CDR1 is MNHNS and CDR2 SASEGT. The CDR3 spells CASRPRLGSTDTQYF. For the CDR3, the DNA is TGTGCCAGCAGGCCCCGGTTGGGCAGCACAGATACGCAGTATTTT.

This clonotype was seen only a few times. The chain links TRBV7-2 to TRBJ2-1; D gene uncertain. Germline-derived CDR1 and CDR2 are SGHTA and FQGNSA. This CDR3 is 13 amino acids long. Trimming cost V 0 bases and J 10 bases, with 10 bases left between them. The CDR3 protein is CASSLARSGEQFF. Here the CDR3 DNA reads TGTGCCAGCAGCTTAGCTCGGAGTGGGGAGCAGTTCTTC.

This clonotype was counted a few times. The chain is built from TRBV5-6 and TRBJ2-1; D is possibly TRBD1 (6 bases). The germline CDR1 and CDR2 sequences are SGHDT and YYEEEE. CDR3 length equals 14 residues. The ends were cut back, 1 base at V and 5 bases at J, with 10 bases in the middle. The DNA for the CDR3 is TGTGCCAGCAGCTTGCCAGGGGATAACAATGAGCAGTTCTTC. Its protein is CASSLPGDNNEQFF. Drawing the rest from reference TRBV5-6 and TRBJ2-1, the complete variable domain is DAGVTQSPTHLIKTRGQQVTLRCSPKSGHDTVSWYQQALGQGPQFIFQYYEEEERQRGNFPDRFSGHQFPNYSSELNVNALLLGDSALYLCASSLPGDNNEQFFGPGTRLTVL.

V and J are TRBV7-3 and TRBJ2-5; 8 positions match TRBD1. The V segment lost 5 bases and the J segment 5 bases; nucleotides outside the gene matches: 10. CDR3 size: 15 residues. Germline lookup yields CDR1 SGHTA and CDR2 FQGTGA. The CDR3 DNA reads as TGTGCCAGCAGCGAGGACAGGGCGGGCCGGGAGACCCAGTACTTC. As protein: CASSEDRAGRETQYF. Looking up the rest from reference TRBV7-3 and TRBJ2-5 gives the full variable domain: GAGVSQTPSNKVTEKGKYVELRCDPISGHTALYWYRQSLGQGPEFLIYFQGTGAADDSGLPNDRFFAVRPEGSVSTLKIQRTERGDSAVYLCASSEDRAGRETQYFGPGTRLLVL.

This clonotype has a handful of counts. The chain carries TRBV9 and TRBJ2-1; 7 bases match TRBD2. The CDR3 spans 16 residues. Germline V lookup: CDR1 SGDLS, CDR2 YYNGEE. Germline trimming cut 3 bases from V and 0 bases from J; bases unmatched to any gene: 6. The CDR3 DNA follows: TGTGCCAGCAGCGGAGAGCGGGGATACTCCTACAATGAGCAGTTCTTC. It specifies CASSGERGYSYNEQFF.

This clonotype has at least ten counts. The chain links TRBV9 to TRBJ2-7; 8 bases align to TRBD2. The germline V gene has CDR1 SGDLS and CDR2 YYNGEE. Unmatched junction bases numbered 6, after V lost 0 bases and J lost 4 bases. This CDR3 has 15 residues. The CDR3 nucleotides are TGTGCCAGCAGCGTAGGGTCAGCGGGGGCTTACGAGCAGTACTTC. Amino acid sequence: CASSVGSAGAYEQYF.

This clonotype was observed a few times. The chain is built from TRBV12-3 or TRBV12-4 and TRBJ2-2, with TRBD2 matching over 14 bases. The CDR3 loop spans 16 amino acids. The V segment lost 6 bases and the J segment 6 bases; nucleotides outside the gene matches: 6. CDR3 sequence reads: CASRRLAGGRAGELFF. CDR3 DNA sequence: TGTGCCAGCAGACGACTAGCGGGAGGGCGGGCCGGGGAGCTGTTTTTT.

This clonotype was found a few times. Relative to the germline gene, one junction end is altered; a read error may explain this. The J gene is TRBJ1-2, the V gene TRBV28, with D possibly TRBD1 on 6 matching bases. CDR1 and CDR2 (germline): MDHEN, SYDVKM. The CDR3 spans 13 residues. Written as DNA, the CDR3 is TGTGCCTGCAGACAGGAGAATGCCTATGGCTACACCTTC. Protein: CACRQENAYGYTF.

The chain couples TRBV10-3 to TRBJ2-7; 10 bases are a match to TRBD2. Losses at the gene ends were 6 bases for V and 7 bases for J; bases not matched to a gene: 12. The CDR3 extends over 15 amino acids. The V gene's germline CDR1 is ENHRY and CDR2 SYGVKD. In DNA, the CDR3 is TGTGCCATCAGCGAAGGGGCTAGCGGGAGATGGGAGCAGTACTTC. This encodes CAISEGASGRWEQYF.

The chain is built from TRBV20-1 and TRBJ2-2; D not resolved. Germline CDR1 and CDR2: DFQATT and SNEGSKA (reference sequence). The ends were cut back, 2 bases at V and 3 bases at J, with 4 bases in the middle. This CDR3 spans 12 amino acids. CDR3 sequence reads: CSARTYTGELFF. CDR3 sequence (DNA): TGCAGTGCTAGAACGTACACCGGGGAGCTGTTTTTT.

This chain uses TRBV20-1 with TRBJ2-2; 9 bases agree with TRBD1. With 5 bases clipped from V and 4 bases from J, the junction kept 5 bases outside the gene matches. There are 14 residues in the CDR3. The germline CDR1 and CDR2 sequences are DFQATT and SNEGSKA (reference sequence). DNA for the CDR3: TGCAGTGCTCAAATGACAGGGGGCACCGGGGAGCTGTTTTTT. Its translation is CSAQMTGGTGELFF.